The rows below give T cell receptor beta chains drawn from one sample of a study of Graves' ophthalmopathy and Graves' hyperthyroidism. MiXCR was run by TCRdb on the multiplex PCR reads, yielding one entry per CDR3 protein. The sample lists some 750,000 distinct CDR3 sequences, roughly two fifths occurring once. The sequenced sample was peripheral blood. These receptors were obtained from an adult man with Graves' ophthalmopathy. CDR3s leave out the opening cysteine and the closing phenylalanine or tryptophan. Each record gives: CDR3 length, V gene, clone size, CDR3 protein. Size is stated for part of the rows, as once, few or many counts, or as a class when the clone is expanded.

CDR3 length: 12
V gene: TRBV10-2
clone size: many
CDR3 protein: ASSESGGSQPQH

CDR3 length: 11
V gene: TRBV20-1
clone size: many
CDR3 protein: SAIDRDIGGYT

CDR3 length: 17
V gene: TRBV2
clone size: many
CDR3 protein: ASSEALRRASGRVNEQY

CDR3 length: 18
V gene: TRBV19
clone size: NA
CDR3 protein: ASSKPRDGLVRSGANVLT

CDR3 length: 15
V gene: TRBV24-1
clone size: NA
CDR3 protein: ATSDSRTGPNTGELF

CDR3 length: 12
V gene: TRBV7-9
clone size: NA
CDR3 protein: ASSKAGEKYEQY

CDR3 length: 15
V gene: TRBV9
clone size: NA
CDR3 protein: ASSVVKGLLMNTEAF

CDR3 length: 13
V gene: TRBV6-5
clone size: NA
CDR3 protein: ASSQMSGMNTEAF

CDR3 length: 14
V gene: TRBV3-1
clone size: few
CDR3 protein: ASSQPTSGSSETQY

CDR3 length: 15
V gene: TRBV6-5
clone size: few
CDR3 protein: ASSYSSNIFYNSPLH

CDR3 length: 9
V gene: TRBV29-1
clone size: many
CDR3 protein: SVVSSTEAF

CDR3 length: 10
V gene: TRBV29-1
clone size: NA
CDR3 protein: SLVGGRPEAF

CDR3 length: 10
V gene: TRBV2
clone size: once
CDR3 protein: ASTKGRGELF

CDR3 length: 15
V gene: TRBV25-1
clone size: NA
CDR3 protein: ASSPTRASGSPDTQY

CDR3 length: 12
V gene: TRBV10-3
clone size: NA
CDR3 protein: ASSYGVLNTEAF

CDR3 length: 14
V gene: TRBV10-3
clone size: NA
CDR3 protein: AISYSMQGFGNTIY

CDR3 length: 13
V gene: TRBV19
clone size: NA
CDR3 protein: ASSRVQGLNQPQH

CDR3 length: 14
V gene: TRBV19
clone size: NA
CDR3 protein: ASSIQGGSSWEPQH

CDR3 length: 13
V gene: TRBV7-8
clone size: many
CDR3 protein: ASSHETGGNQPQH

CDR3 length: 13
V gene: TRBV7-9
clone size: NA
CDR3 protein: ASSLMRAYTGELL

CDR3 length: 13
V gene: TRBV12-3/TRBV12-4
clone size: few
CDR3 protein: ASSFITGGQETQY

CDR3 length: 11
V gene: TRBV20-1
clone size: many
CDR3 protein: SAEDRRNYGYT

CDR3 length: 11
V gene: TRBV11-2
clone size: many
CDR3 protein: ASSTGQLGKLF

CDR3 length: 12
V gene: TRBV28
clone size: few
CDR3 protein: ASSFTSALGTQY

CDR3 length: 14
V gene: TRBV19
clone size: many
CDR3 protein: ASSFRTGSRSTEAF